The T cell receptor (beta chain) described here comes from a study of blood T cell repertoires in COVID-19. Study context: PBMCs, B-cell-depleted T cells, or T cells were the source of the cDNA or gDNA that made up the material.

The CDR3 runs 16 residues. Germline V CDR1 and CDR2: SGHAT, FQNNGV. The ends lost 5 bases at V and 2 bases at J; junction bases unmatched: 10. All enrollees were about 18 to 95 years old and from under 25 US areas. Cohorts were determined from participant-reported clinical history. As originally analysed: Amplification of reference gene primers provided the estimated nucleated cell counts. TCRdb keeps only in-frame clones here, not all; method: immunoSEQ multiplex PCR. V and J calls and clone size follow that table, whereas D and trimming were derived from the DNA. Among about 150,000 clones listed, 84% were seen once.

The TCR sequence derives from a woman aged 45-65 years who had been exposed to COVID-19. Sample: PBMCs or T cells enriched from blood (not recorded which). This sequence joins TRBV11-2 and TRBJ2-7, with 9 bases lining up with TRBD2. The CDR3 reads CASSRPGLASTYEQYF. CDR3 coding DNA: TGTGCCAGCAGCCGTCCCGGACTAGCGAGTACCTACGAGCAGTACTTC.